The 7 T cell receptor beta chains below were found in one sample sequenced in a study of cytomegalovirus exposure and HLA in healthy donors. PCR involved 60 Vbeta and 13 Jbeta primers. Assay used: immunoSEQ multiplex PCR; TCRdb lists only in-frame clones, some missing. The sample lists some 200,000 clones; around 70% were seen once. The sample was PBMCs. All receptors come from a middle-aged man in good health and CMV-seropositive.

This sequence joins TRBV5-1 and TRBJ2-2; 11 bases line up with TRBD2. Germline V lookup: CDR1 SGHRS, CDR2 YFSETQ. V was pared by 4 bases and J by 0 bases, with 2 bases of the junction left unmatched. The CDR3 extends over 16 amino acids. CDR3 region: CASSQTSGANTGELFF. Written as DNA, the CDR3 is TGCGCCAGCAGCCAGACTAGCGGGGCGAACACCGGGGAGCTGTTTTTT.

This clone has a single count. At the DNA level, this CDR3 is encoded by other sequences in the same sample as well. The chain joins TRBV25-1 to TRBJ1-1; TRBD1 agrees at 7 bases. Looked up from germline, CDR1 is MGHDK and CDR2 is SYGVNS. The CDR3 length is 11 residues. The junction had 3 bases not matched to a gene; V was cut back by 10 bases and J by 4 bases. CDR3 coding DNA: TGTGCCACCACAGGGGTCACTGAAGCTTTCTTT. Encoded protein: CATTGVTEAFF.

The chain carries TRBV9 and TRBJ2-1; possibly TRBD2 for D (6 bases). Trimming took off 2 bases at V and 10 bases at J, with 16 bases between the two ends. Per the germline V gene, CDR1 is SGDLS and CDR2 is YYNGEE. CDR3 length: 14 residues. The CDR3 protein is CASSVRDWREEQFF. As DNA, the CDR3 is TGTGCCAGCAGCGTTAGGGACTGGAGAGAAGAGCAGTTCTTC.

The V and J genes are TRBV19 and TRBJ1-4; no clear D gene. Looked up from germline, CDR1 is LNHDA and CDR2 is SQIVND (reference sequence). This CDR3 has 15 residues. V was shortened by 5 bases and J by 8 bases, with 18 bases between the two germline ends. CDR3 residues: CASSVGRWEQEKLFF. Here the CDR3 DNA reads TGTGCCAGTAGTGTCGGGCGGTGGGAGCAGGAAAAACTGTTTTTT.

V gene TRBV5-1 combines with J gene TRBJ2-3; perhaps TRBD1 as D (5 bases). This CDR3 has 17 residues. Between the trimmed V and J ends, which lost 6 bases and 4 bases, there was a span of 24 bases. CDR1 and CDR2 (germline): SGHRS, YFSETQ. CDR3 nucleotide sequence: TGCGCCAGCACCACCTTCCCGCAGGGTATGGTCTCAGATACGCAGTATTTT. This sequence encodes CASTTFPQGMVSDTQYF.

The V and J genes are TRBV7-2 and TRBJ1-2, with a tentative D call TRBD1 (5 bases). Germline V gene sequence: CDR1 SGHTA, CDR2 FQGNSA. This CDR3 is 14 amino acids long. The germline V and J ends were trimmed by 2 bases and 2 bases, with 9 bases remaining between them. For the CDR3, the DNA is TGTGCCAGCAGCTTAAACACAGGCAACTATGGCTACACCTTC. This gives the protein CASSLNTGNYGYTF.

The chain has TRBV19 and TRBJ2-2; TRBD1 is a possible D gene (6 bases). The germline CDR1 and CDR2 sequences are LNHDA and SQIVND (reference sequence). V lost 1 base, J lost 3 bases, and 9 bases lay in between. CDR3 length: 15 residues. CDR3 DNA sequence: TGTGCCAGTAGTATAGGAACAGGGCACACCGGGGAGCTGTTTTTT. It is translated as CASSIGTGHTGELFF.